The text below deals with one T cell receptor (beta chain). This clonotype was detected only a few times. This clone's antigen is unknown. No per-base quality is available; no much larger clone lies one base away. To prepare the library, RT-PCR was applied. Reads for this sample came from an Illumina MiSeq. The raw public reads went through TCRdb reprocessing: fastp at Q25, MiXCR clone calling, in-frame beta chains kept. Rows matching on CDR3 protein sequence are summarized as one entry with the most common DNA and genes. The sample table contains about 680,000 distinct CDR3 sequences; only one count was recorded for over 12% of them. 3.6% of the sample is held by the ten biggest clonotypes. The CDR3 sequence holds 14 residues, the cysteine and phenylalanine included. The read is trimmed to its CDR3 DNA, 42 bases read in frame from base 1. Cut back by 5 bases and 5 bases, the V and J ends lie 16 bases apart. The germline V gene (reference sequence) yields DFQATT for CDR1 and SNEGSKA for CDR2.

These data originate in a study (dated by TCRdb to 2016 to 2018). Here the chain combines TRBV20-1 and TRBJ2-1, and perhaps TRBD1 as D gene, on 6 matching bases. The TCR sequence derives from a female donor in good health, serving as a healthy control. The material sequenced was memory CD4+ T cells from blood. The bases are TGCAGTGCTCACCAGGGGACATTCGACAATGAGCAGTTCTTC. Translated, it gives CSAHQGTFDNEQFF.